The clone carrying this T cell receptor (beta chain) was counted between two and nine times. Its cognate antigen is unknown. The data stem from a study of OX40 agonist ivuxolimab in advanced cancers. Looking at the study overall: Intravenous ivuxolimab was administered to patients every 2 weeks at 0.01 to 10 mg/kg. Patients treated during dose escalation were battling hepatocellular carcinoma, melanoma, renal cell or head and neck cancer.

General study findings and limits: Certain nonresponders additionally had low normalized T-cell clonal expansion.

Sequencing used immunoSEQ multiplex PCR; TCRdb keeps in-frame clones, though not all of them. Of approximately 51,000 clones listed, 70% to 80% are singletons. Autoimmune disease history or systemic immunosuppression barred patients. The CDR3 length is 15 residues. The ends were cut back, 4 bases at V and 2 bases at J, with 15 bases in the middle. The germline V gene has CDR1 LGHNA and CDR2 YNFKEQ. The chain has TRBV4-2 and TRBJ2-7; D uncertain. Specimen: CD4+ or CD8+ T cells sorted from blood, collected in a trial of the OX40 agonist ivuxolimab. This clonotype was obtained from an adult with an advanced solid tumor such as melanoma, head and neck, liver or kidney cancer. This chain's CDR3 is CASSRYLDGTYEQYF. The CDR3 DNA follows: TGTGCCAGCAGCCGGTACCTCGACGGCACCTACGAGCAGTACTTC.